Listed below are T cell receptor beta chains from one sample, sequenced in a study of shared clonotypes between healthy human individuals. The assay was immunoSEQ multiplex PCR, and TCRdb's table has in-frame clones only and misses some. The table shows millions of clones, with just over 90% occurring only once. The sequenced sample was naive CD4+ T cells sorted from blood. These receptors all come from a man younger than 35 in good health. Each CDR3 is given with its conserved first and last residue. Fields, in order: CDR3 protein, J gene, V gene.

CDR3: CASSEGGDYGYTF; J: TRBJ1-2; V: TRBV28
CDR3: CASSLGGAGDRYNEQFF; J: TRBJ2-1; V: TRBV7-2
CDR3: CASSSRLLYGNEQFF; J: TRBJ2-1; V: TRBV7-2
CDR3: CSVDTGQGADEKLFF; J: TRBJ1-4; V: TRBV29-1
CDR3: CASTLSGVGDTQYF; J: TRBJ2-3; V: TRBV5-1
CDR3: CASSVEAGERYEQYF; J: TRBJ2-7; V: TRBV9
CDR3: CASNSSPYEQYF; J: TRBJ2-7; V: TRBV28
CDR3: CASRTGFVQYF; J: TRBJ2-7; V: TRBV28
CDR3: CASSPGLAGGKETQYF; J: TRBJ2-5; V: TRBV4-1
CDR3: CASMGQGKAGELFF; J: TRBJ2-2; V: TRBV2
CDR3: CASSLGGVLGRNQPQHF; J: TRBJ1-5; V: TRBV28
CDR3: CAISPRGEGGYTF; J: TRBJ1-2; V: TRBV10-3
CDR3: CASSPPVGTGIYAGNTIYF; J: TRBJ1-3; V: TRBV18
CDR3: CASSPVDRGYYGYTF; J: TRBJ1-2; V: TRBV11-2
CDR3: CASRRDSTYNEQFF; J: TRBJ2-1; V: TRBV6-6
CDR3: CASSPSVPERTGELFF; J: TRBJ2-2; V: TRBV18
CDR3: CASSLALPSTDTQYF; J: TRBJ2-3; V: TRBV5-1
CDR3: CAWRGQVVGGTEAFF; J: TRBJ1-1; V: TRBV30
CDR3: CASSWGQGSYEQYF; J: TRBJ2-7; V: TRBV5-1
CDR3: CASSGEGGPWTDTQYF; J: TRBJ2-3; V: TRBV28
CDR3: CASSLVPGQEETQYF; J: TRBJ2-5; V: TRBV7-9
CDR3: CASSLSAGSAETQYF; J: TRBJ2-5; V: TRBV5-1
CDR3: CASSMEGVGKTFF; J: TRBJ1-1; V: TRBV19
CDR3: CASSAWDRGNSGYTF; J: TRBJ1-2; V: TRBV9
CDR3: CASSLGDRLSYEQYF; J: TRBJ2-7; V: TRBV5-1
CDR3: CASSSTGTGPYEQYF; J: TRBJ2-7; V: TRBV11-2
CDR3: CAWSASNYGYTF; J: TRBJ1-2; V: TRBV30
CDR3: CASSQGLASTYEQYF; J: TRBJ2-7; V: TRBV4-1
CDR3: CASSGRGLAGVNEQFF; J: TRBJ2-1; V: TRBV9
CDR3: CAWSGQRTGGYEQYF; J: TRBJ2-7; V: TRBV30
CDR3: CASSYRAGAHNEQFF; J: TRBJ2-1; V: TRBV6-6
CDR3: CASSLELGGPSKETQYF; J: TRBJ2-5; V: TRBV5-1
CDR3: CASTIREQGAQETQYF; J: TRBJ2-5; V: TRBV28
CDR3: CASSGQRGPYEQYF; J: TRBJ2-7; V: TRBV6-1
CDR3: CATSRYEGGGYTF; J: TRBJ1-2; V: TRBV15
CDR3: CASSLDGRKWIPNEQFF; J: TRBJ2-1; V: TRBV7-9
CDR3: CASSIGTALYEQYF; J: TRBJ2-7; V: TRBV5-1
CDR3: CASSFRGAGDTQYF; J: TRBJ2-3; V: TRBV27
CDR3: CATSRGGTESEAFF; J: TRBJ1-1; V: TRBV15
CDR3: CASSPLGGYQPQHF; J: TRBJ1-5; V: TRBV18
CDR3: CASSLDIRASNYGYTF; J: TRBJ1-2; V: TRBV7-2
CDR3: CASSIEVAYEQYF; J: TRBJ2-7; V: TRBV19
CDR3: CASSPGQGETGELFF; J: TRBJ2-2; V: TRBV9
CDR3: CATSRGGGEYEQYF; J: TRBJ2-7; V: TRBV15
CDR3: CASSVGLADTQYF; J: TRBJ2-3; V: TRBV9
CDR3: CAWSLTPVVHEQYF; J: TRBJ2-7; V: TRBV30
CDR3: CASSLTEANEKLFF; J: TRBJ1-4; V: TRBV13
CDR3: CASLAGGISPYEQYF; J: TRBJ2-7; V: TRBV2
CDR3: CASSQDEGTEAFF; J: TRBJ1-1; V: TRBV4-2
CDR3: CASSSGQGAYNEQFF; J: TRBJ2-1; V: TRBV19
CDR3: CASSLAGVNTGELFF; J: TRBJ2-2; V: TRBV5-6
CDR3: CASSLRVSGLGDTEAFF; J: TRBJ1-1; V: TRBV5-1
CDR3: CASSLWAENQPQHF; J: TRBJ1-5; V: TRBV5-6
CDR3: CASSLHSGNTIYF; J: TRBJ1-3; V: TRBV14
CDR3: CASSPGGASTYEQYF; J: TRBJ2-7; V: TRBV5-5